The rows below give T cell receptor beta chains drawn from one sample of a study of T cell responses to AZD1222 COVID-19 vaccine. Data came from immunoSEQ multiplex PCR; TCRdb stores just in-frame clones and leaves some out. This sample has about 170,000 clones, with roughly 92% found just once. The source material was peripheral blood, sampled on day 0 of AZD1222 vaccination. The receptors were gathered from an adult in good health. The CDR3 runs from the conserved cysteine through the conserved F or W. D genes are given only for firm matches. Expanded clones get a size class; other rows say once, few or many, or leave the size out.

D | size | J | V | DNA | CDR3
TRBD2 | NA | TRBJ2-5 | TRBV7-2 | TGTGCCAGCAGCTCGGTTTGGCGGGGGGCCAGGGAGACCCAGTACTTC | CASSSVWRGARETQYF
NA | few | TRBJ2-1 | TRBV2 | TGTGCCAGCAGTGATCCTCGTGGGGGGAGCAATGAGCAGTTCTTC | CASSDPRGGSNEQFF
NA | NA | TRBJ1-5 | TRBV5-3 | TGTGCCAGAAGCTTGGGTGGAAGCAATCAGCCCCAGCATTTT | CARSLGGSNQPQHF
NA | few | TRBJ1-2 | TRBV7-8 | TGTGCCAGCAGCCCCCAGTACACGACCGCCGACTATGGCTACACCTTC | CASSPQYTTADYGYTF
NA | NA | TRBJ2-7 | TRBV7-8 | TGTGCCAGCAGCTTAGGGGGGGTGGATTCCGACTACGAGCAGTACTTC | CASSLGGVDSDYEQYF
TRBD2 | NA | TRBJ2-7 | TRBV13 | TGTGCCAGCACCGAGAGGCTAGCGGGGGCGATTGCCTACGAGCAGTACTTC | CASTERLAGAIAYEQYF
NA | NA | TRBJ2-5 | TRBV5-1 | TGCGCCAGCAGGGCGGTTGTTACTCAAGAGACCCAGTACTTC | CASRAVVTQETQYF
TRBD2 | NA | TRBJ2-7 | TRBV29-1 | TGCAGCGTTGAGGGGGGAGGGTACGAGCAGTACTTC | CSVEGGGYEQYF
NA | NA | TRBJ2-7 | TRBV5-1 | TGCGCCAGCAGCTTGGCCGGGACACCGGACTACGAGCAGTACTTC | CASSLAGTPDYEQYF
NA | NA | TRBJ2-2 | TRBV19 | TGTGCCAGTAGTATGGCTCCGGGCGAGTCCGGGGAGCTGTTTTTT | CASSMAPGESGELFF
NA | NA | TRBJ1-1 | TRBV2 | TGTGCCAGCACCCCCAGAGGCATGAACACTGAAGCTTTCTTT | CASTPRGMNTEAFF
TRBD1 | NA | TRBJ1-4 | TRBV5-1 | TGCGCCAGCAGTGGACAGGGGATTCGAGAAAAACTGTTTTTT | CASSGQGIREKLFF
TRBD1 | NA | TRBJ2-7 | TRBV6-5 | TGTGCCAGCAGTCGGGACAGGACCTACGAGCAGTACTTC | CASSRDRTYEQYF
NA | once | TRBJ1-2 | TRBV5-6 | TGTGCCAGCACCGACATAAACAGACTGAACTATGGCTACACCTTC | CASTDINRLNYGYTF
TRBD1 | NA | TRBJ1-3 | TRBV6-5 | TGTGCCAGCAGTTCACTCGGACAGGGGGCTGGAAACACCATATATTTT | CASSSLGQGAGNTIYF
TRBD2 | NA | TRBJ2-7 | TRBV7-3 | TGTGCCAGCAGCCCTGGGGGGACTACCCAAGAGCAGTACTTC | CASSPGGTTQEQYF
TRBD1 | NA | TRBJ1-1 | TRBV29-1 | TGCAGCGTGACAAAAGGGACAGTAGAAGCTTTCTTT | CSVTKGTVEAFF
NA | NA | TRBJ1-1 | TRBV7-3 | TGTGCCAGCAGCTTATCTTGGGACACTGAAGCTTTCTTT | CASSLSWDTEAFF
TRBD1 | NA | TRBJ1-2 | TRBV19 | TGTGCCAGTAGCCCGGCCGGGGACAGGGGGCCGATGGACTATGGCTACACCTTC | CASSPAGDRGPMDYGYTF
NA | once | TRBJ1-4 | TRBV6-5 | TGTGCCAGCAGTTACTCAAGAGCAACTAATGAAAAACTGTTTTTT | CASSYSRATNEKLFF
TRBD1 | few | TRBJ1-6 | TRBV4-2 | TGTGCCAGCAGCCAAGAGGTGGTAGGGGGCGGGTCAAGCTCCTATAATTCACCCCTCCACTTT | CASSQEVVGGGSSSYNSPLHF
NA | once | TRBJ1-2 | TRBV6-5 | TGTGCCAGCGGGGCAGACTATGGCTACACCTTC | CASGADYGYTF
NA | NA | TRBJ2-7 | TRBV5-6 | TGTGCCAGCAGCCCAAATGGTGGGGCAGGATCCTACGAGCAGTACTTC | CASSPNGGAGSYEQYF
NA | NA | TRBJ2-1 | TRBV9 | TGTGCCAGCAGCGTATCTGGGGGCTCCTACAATGAGCAGTTCTTC | CASSVSGGSYNEQFF
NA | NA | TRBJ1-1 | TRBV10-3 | TGTGCCATCAGTGGCAACAGACGCACTGAAGCTTTCTTT | CAISGNRRTEAFF
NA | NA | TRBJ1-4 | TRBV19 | TGTGCCAGTAGTAGTTACAGGGCCCATGAAAAACTGTTTTTT | CASSSYRAHEKLFF
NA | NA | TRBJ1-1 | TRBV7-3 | TGTGCCAGCAGCTACGATAACATGAACACTGAAGCTTTCTTT | CASSYDNMNTEAFF
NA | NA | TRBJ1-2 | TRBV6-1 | TGTGCCAGCAGTCCCTCGGGGGGCAATAGCTATGGCTACACCTTC | CASSPSGGNSYGYTF
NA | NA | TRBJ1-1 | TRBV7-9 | TGTGCCAGCAGCTTAGGGTTGGTAACTAACACTGAAGCTTTCTTT | CASSLGLVTNTEAFF
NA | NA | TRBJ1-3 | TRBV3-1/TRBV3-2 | TGTGCCAGCAGCCGAGGGTCAACTGGGGGAAACACCATATATTTT | CASSRGSTGGNTIYF
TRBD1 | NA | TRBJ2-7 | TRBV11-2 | TGTGCCAGCAGCATACCGGGACAGGGGATCTACGAGCAGTACTTC | CASSIPGQGIYEQYF
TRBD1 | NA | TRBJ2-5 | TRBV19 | TGTGCCAGTAGTATGGGACAGGTCCAAGAGACCCAGTACTTC | CASSMGQVQETQYF
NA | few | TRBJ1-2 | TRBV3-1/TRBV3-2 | TGTGCCAGCAGCCAAGTCGGACAGAAGACGGCTAACTATGGCTACACCTTC | CASSQVGQKTANYGYTF
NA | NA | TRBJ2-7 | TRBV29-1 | TGCAGCGTTGAAGATCGCAGGTGCGTCTACGAGCAGTACTTC | CSVEDRRCVYEQYF